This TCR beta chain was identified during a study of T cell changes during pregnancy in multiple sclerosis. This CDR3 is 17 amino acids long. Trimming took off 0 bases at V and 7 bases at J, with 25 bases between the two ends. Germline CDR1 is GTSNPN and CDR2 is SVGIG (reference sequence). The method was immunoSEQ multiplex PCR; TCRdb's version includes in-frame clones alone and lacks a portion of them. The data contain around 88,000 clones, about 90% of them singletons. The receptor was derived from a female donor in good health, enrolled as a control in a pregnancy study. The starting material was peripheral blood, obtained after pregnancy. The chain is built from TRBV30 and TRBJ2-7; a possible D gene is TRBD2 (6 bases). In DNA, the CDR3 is TGTGCCTGGAGTGTACATCTCTCCTACGGGGGACGAGAGGAGCAGTACTTC. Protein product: CAWSVHLSYGGREEQYF. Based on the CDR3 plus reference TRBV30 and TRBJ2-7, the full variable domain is SQTIHQWPATLVQPVGSPLSLECTVEGTSNPNLYWYRQAAGRGLQLLFYSVGIGQISSEVPQNLSASRPQDRQFILSSKKLLLSDSGFYLCAWSVHLSYGGREEQYFGPGTRLTVT.